This T cell receptor beta chain was found in a study of beta chain features in type 1 diabetes. Germline V gene sequence: CDR1 SGHAT, CDR2 FQNNGV. V was trimmed by 3 bases and J by 6 bases, leaving 9 bases between them. The CDR3 is 12 amino acids. Study-wide points: In all four CD4+ subsets, TCRB CDR3 length was significantly, moderately reduced in type 1 diabetes.

Sorting based on CD45RO/CCR7/CD25/CD127/CD95/CD27 separated CD4+ naive, central memory, regulatory and stem cell-like memory cells. This clone was observed a handful of times. What it recognizes is unknown. TCRB transcripts that were expressed got sequenced, as all of the isolated RNA had been reverse transcribed. Profiling relied on immunoSEQ multiplex PCR, and the TCRdb table lists in-frame clones only, not all of them. This sample has approximately 46,000 clones, with roughly 40% found just once. Sequencing input: stem cell memory CD4+ T cells from blood. V gene TRBV11-2 combines with J gene TRBJ2-7; D may be TRBD1 (6 bases). The receptor was derived from a man aged 25 to 45 with type 1 diabetes. This CDR3 is CASSFQGLEQYF. CDR3 nucleotides: TGTGCCAGCAGCTTCCAGGGGCTCGAGCAGTACTTC.